This TCR beta chain was found in a study of early T cells in non-severe SARS-CoV-2 infection (dated by TCRdb to about 2021). General notes on the study: Because TCR sequencing was done on bulk RNA from unsorted whole blood, the alpha and beta chains could not be paired.

Library preparation employed 5' RACE. The sample was run on a NextSeq 500. Unique molecular identifiers were attached to individual cDNA molecules in the TCR library protocol so that sequencing error and PCR bias could be corrected. Both TCR alpha and beta chains were sequenced, and tight co-correlation was observed between alpha and beta sequence abundances in each sample. The original methods were these. Decombinator V4 was used to annotate TCR sequences for V gene, J gene and CDR3. Expanded TCRs were defined as changing significantly between any two time points under a Poisson model with p below 0.0001. Abundances of TCRs were expressed as counts per million after normalisation to the total number of TCRs sequenced in each sample. MAIT TCRs were defined by TRAV1-2 paired with TRAJ12, TRAJ20 or TRAJ33, and iNKT TCRs by TRAV10 paired with TRAJ18. VDJdb, accessed 1 November 2021, was searched for CMV, EBV and SARS-CoV-2 annotated TCRs, with TCRs annotated for multiple antigens excluded. TCRdb applied fastp at Q25 and MiXCR to the public reads, then kept only in-frame beta chains. Identical CDR3 protein sequences are pooled into one entry, listed with their most common genes and DNA. These V and J calls derive from TCRdb rather than the authors' analysis. Present in this sample are around 100,000 distinct CDR3 sequences, less than 15% of which were seen just once. The top ten clones comprise about 6% of the sample.

The study at large found these results: VDJdb matching was skewed toward anti-spike CD8 responses, so virus-specific expansions were likely underestimated and private and CD4 specificities were missed.

Deletion took 0 bases off V and 6 bases off J, with a span of 5 bases between the germline ends. The CDR3 contains 12 residues, cysteine and phenylalanine counted. Only the CDR3 DNA is retained, 36 bases long and in frame from the first base. Based on the germline V gene, the CDR1 and CDR2 sequences are SGHDT and YYEEEE. The study was a case-control design nested within a healthcare worker cohort in London, UK, with weekly nasopharyngeal swab PCR tests and blood sampling. Healthcare workers were recruited between 23 and 31 March 2020, during the week of the UK lockdown, and were followed weekly for up to roughly 16 weeks. For this clonotype: It lacks a known antigen. Nothing much larger sits one base from this clone, and base qualities are not available.

Sequencing used whole blood. The clonotype originates from an adult who was a healthcare worker with PCR-confirmed SARS-CoV-2 infection or an uninfected control (not recorded which). The sequence is built from TRBV5-6 and TRBJ2-3; the D gene is unclear. The nucleotide sequence reads as follows: TGTGCCAGCAGCTTGGCGGTCGATACGCAGTATTTT. It is translated as CASSLAVDTQYF.